This T cell receptor beta chain was recorded in a study of blood T cell repertoires in COVID-19. Measured with immunoSEQ multiplex PCR; TCRdb has only the in-frame clones, and not every one. The top ten hold 9.8% of the sample, which has fewer than 200,000 clones, about 85% seen once. Germline V CDR1 and CDR2: KGHSH, LQKENI. After removal of 0 bases from V and 12 bases from J, the junction contained 5 bases not matched to a gene. The CDR3 contains 13 residues. The genes are TRBV18 and TRBJ1-1; 9 bases align to TRBD1. Sequences were obtained from peripheral blood. The source is an elderly woman with acute or convalescent COVID-19. CDR3 protein: CASSPPRDRETFF. In DNA, the CDR3 is TGTGCCAGCTCACCACCCCGGGACAGGGAAACTTTCTTT.